This passage covers 28 T cell receptor beta chains from one sample sequenced in a study of CD8+ T cells in alopecia areata. Sorting relied on CD4, CD8alpha, NKG2D, NKG2ACE and other markers applied to pooled cutaneous lymph node cells. Sequencing relied on a cDNA template that was reverse transcribed from extracted RNA. Libraries were prepared by immunoSEQ multiplex PCR; TCRdb keeps only in-frame clonotypes and omits some of them. Recorded here are approximately 300,000 clones, none singletons. Material for sequencing was CD4+ T cells sorted from a lymph node. The source is a C3H/HeJ mouse with alopecia areata. These mice share the MHC haplotype H2-k.

This clone has only a few counts. Here the gene names and germline are mouse. The read ends 3 residues early relative to the CDR3; the germline J gene fills the gap. The chain recombines TRBV13-1 with TRBJ1-6, with TRBD1 matching over 9 bases. TRBJ1-6 is an ORF for which the function is uncertain. The V gene end was trimmed by 0 bases and the J gene end by 11 bases; junction bases not matched to a gene: 6. Germline loops: CDR1 NSHNY, CDR2 SYGAGN. The CDR3 is 15 residues long. The CDR3 reads CASSDARTGETPLYF. The CDR3 DNA, read in part, is TGTGCCAGCAGTGATGCCCGGACAGGGGAGACGCCC.

This clone was counted a few times. Genes and germline are mouse. With the read ending 4 residues before the CDR3 end, the germline J gene is used to fill in that end. The chain couples TRBV1 to TRBJ2-5; D perhaps matches TRBD1 (5 bases). Germline assignment: CDR1 NSQYPW and CDR2 LRSPGD (reference sequence). V lost 0 bases, J lost 0 bases, and 7 bases lay in between. This CDR3 region has 15 residues. CDR3 sequence reads: CTCSADPGNQDTQYF. The sequenced CDR3 bases are TGCACCTGCAGTGCAGATCCAGGGAACCAAGAC.

This clone was recorded at least ten times. Gene names are the mouse ones. The CDR3 end is not reached by the read, which stops 3 residues before it; the germline J gene fills it in. V usage is TRBV17 and J usage is TRBJ1-6; D perhaps matches TRBD1 (5 bases). TRBJ1-6 is an open reading frame, and its role is uncertain. The germline gives CDR1 MNHDT, CDR2 YYDKIL. Trimming cost V 3 bases and J 7 bases, with 7 bases left between them. CDR3 length equals 13 residues. The DNA read from the CDR3 is TGTGCTAGCAGTAGGGGGGGAAATTCGCCC. Protein: CASSRGGNSP. The full CDR3 sequence reads CASSRGGNSPLYF.

Note on this clone: Mouse gene names apply. With the read ending 4 residues before the CDR3 end, the germline J gene is used to fill in that end. The chain recombines TRBV31 with TRBJ2-1; 7 bases are shared with TRBD2. V lost 3 bases and J lost 3; bases outside the gene matches: 2. Germline CDR1 GKSSPN, CDR2 SITVG. The CDR3 is 13 residues long. The CDR3 loop is CAWRVGGYAEQFF. The sequenced part of the CDR3 DNA is TGTGCCTGGAGGGTGGGGGGCTATGCT.

This clone was picked up a small number of times. Gene labels here are mouse ones. The read ends 4 residues before the CDR3 terminus; that terminus is restored from the germline J gene. Other DNA sequences in the sample encode the same CDR3. The V and J genes are TRBV13-1 and TRBJ1-2; D unclear. V was cut by 4 bases and J by 0 bases, with 7 bases left in between. Germline loops: CDR1 NSHNY, CDR2 SYGAGN. The CDR3 contains 13 residues. The DNA read from the CDR3 is TGTGCCAGCAGTAGTACAGCAAACTCC. This translates into CASSSTANS. The entire CDR3 protein is CASSSTANSDYTF.

This clone was observed a few times. The gene names here belong to mouse. From the germline J gene comes the end of the CDR3, since the read stops 4 residues before it. The chain is built from TRBV13-2 and TRBJ1-2, with D unresolved. CDR3 length: 12 residues. Germline V gene data show CDR1 as NNHNN and CDR2 as SYGAGS (reference sequence). The ends were cut back, 5 bases at V and 1 base at J, with 6 bases in the middle. The CDR3 DNA, read in part, is TGTGCCAGCGGGACACAAAACTCC. Translated: CASGTQNS. The complete CDR3 protein is CASGTQNSDYTF.

This clone was recorded a few times. Gene names are the mouse ones. The observed sequence ends 4 residues before the CDR3 terminus, with the missing tail filled in from the germline J gene. The sample has other DNA sequences that encode this CDR3 too. V gene TRBV1 combines with J gene TRBJ2-7; TRBD1 matches at 7 bases. The germline gives CDR1 NSQYPW, CDR2 LRSPGD (reference sequence). This CDR3 has 13 residues. The V gene end was trimmed by 4 bases and the J gene end by 2 bases; junction bases not matched to a gene: 2. CDR3 region: CTCSGTGPYEQYF. The sequenced CDR3 bases are TGCACCTGCAGTGGGACAGGCCCCTAT.

Only a few counts were recorded for this clone. Mouse germline and gene names are used. The CDR3 end is not reached by the read, which stops 4 residues before it; the germline J gene fills it in. This chain uses TRBV4 with TRBJ1-2; TRBD1 matches 8 bases. Germline V lookup: CDR1 LGHDT, CDR2 YNNKQL (reference sequence). The CDR3 length is 12 residues. CDR3 region: CASSRQGIDYTF. Incomplete CDR3 DNA: TGTGCCAGCAGCCGACAGGGGATC.

With respect to this clone: Genes here carry mouse names. The same CDR3 can be traced to other DNA sequences in this sample. Incomplete CDR3 DNA: TGTGCCAGCAGCAGAGGGGGCTATGCT. Translating gives CASSRGGYA. The entire CDR3 protein is CASSRGGYAEQFF. V usage is TRBV19 and J usage is TRBJ2-1; D is possibly TRBD1 (6 bases). The CDR3 end lies 4 residues beyond the end of the read and is filled in from the germline J gene. This CDR3 has 13 amino acids. V lost 5 bases and J 3 bases, leaving 9 bases between the germline ends. In germline, CDR1 is FNHDT, CDR2 SITEND (reference sequence).

To note about this clone: Mouse gene names apply. The CDR3 is cut off 4 residues early in the read; its end comes from the germline J gene. This chain joins TRBV19 and TRBJ2-2; D perhaps matches TRBD1 (6 bases). Germline CDR1 and CDR2: FNHDT and SITEND (reference sequence). The CDR3 extends over 14 amino acids. The germline V and J ends were trimmed by 6 bases and 6 bases, with 15 bases remaining between them. CDR3: CASTSSGVSGQLYF. CDR3 DNA (partial): TGTGCCAGCACCTCCTCAGGGGTCTCCGGG.

Only a few counts were recorded for this clone. The genes and germline here are from mouse. Read data end 4 residues before the CDR3 end; the end is taken from the germline J gene. Other DNA sequences within the sample encode an identical CDR3. The V call is TRBV13-3, the J call TRBJ2-5; 9 nucleotides line up with TRBD1. This CDR3 comprises 14 residues. CDR1 and CDR2 from the germline V gene are NNHDY and SYVADS. CDR3 residues: CASSPTGGRDTQYF. CDR3 DNA, as far as it was read: TGTGCCAGCAGCCCCACAGGGGGCCGAGAC.

This clone was detected only a few times. Gene names are mouse gene names. Read sequence stops 4 residues before the CDR3 end, and the germline J gene provides the missing end. This chain connects TRBV19 to TRBJ2-1, with 10 bases matching TRBD2. This CDR3 contains 15 residues. After removal of 4 bases from V and 5 bases from J, the junction contained 6 bases not matched to a gene. From germline, CDR1 is FNHDT and CDR2 SITEND (reference sequence). Partial CDR3 DNA: TGTGCCAGCAGTCTCCCGGACTGGGGGAATGCT. Its protein product is CASSLPDWGNA. The whole CDR3 sequence is CASSLPDWGNAEQFF.

About this clone: The gene names here belong to mouse. The CDR3 end falls 4 residues outside the read, so it is completed with the germline J gene. In the same sample, other DNA sequences code for this CDR3. V gene TRBV5 combines with J gene TRBJ2-5; TRBD2 agrees at 8 bases. Germline lookup yields CDR1 LGHNA and CDR2 YNLKQL (reference sequence). V gave up 0 bases and J gave up 2 bases; unmatched junction bases: 4. This CDR3 contains 16 residues. The CDR3 is CASSQDWGGGQDTQYF. Incomplete CDR3 DNA: TGTGCCAGCAGCCAAGATTGGGGGGGAGGCCAAGAC.

This clone was observed a handful of times. Gene names are the mouse ones. With the read ending 4 residues before the CDR3 end, the germline J gene is used to fill in that end. The chain links TRBV19 to TRBJ2-3; 11 nucleotides match TRBD2. The CDR3 has 16 residues. The V gene's germline CDR1 is FNHDT and CDR2 SITEND (reference sequence). Trimming took 2 bases from V and 3 from J; bases not matched to a gene: 5. The chain's CDR3 is CASSILTGGAAETLYF. CDR3 DNA, as far as it was read: TGTGCCAGCAGTATCTTAACTGGGGGGGCGGCAGAA. Supplemented by reference TRBV19 and TRBJ2-3, the full variable domain reads GGIITQTPKFLIGQEGQKLTLKCQQNFNHDTMYWYRQDSGKGLRLIYYSITENDLQKGDLSEGYDASREKKSSFSLTVTSAQKNEMAVFLCASSILTGGAAETLYFGSGTRLTVL.

As regards this clone: Gene names follow the mouse nomenclature. Read sequence stops 4 residues before the CDR3 end, and the germline J gene provides the missing end. V is TRBV14 and J is TRBJ2-5; TRBD2 agrees at 9 bases. Per germline, CDR1 SGHDT and CDR2 FRDEAV. The CDR3 is made up of 15 amino acids. The junction had 6 bases not matched to a gene; V was cut back by 7 bases and J by 0 bases. CDR3 bases read: TGTGCCAGCCTGGGGACTGGGAGTAACCAAGAC. As protein: CASLGTGSNQD. The full-length CDR3 reads as CASLGTGSNQDTQYF.

This clone appeared a few times. Mouse germline and gene names are used. Read data end 4 residues before the CDR3 end; the end is taken from the germline J gene. The rearrangement uses TRBV13-1 and TRBJ2-2, with 7 nucleotides matching TRBD2. This CDR3 has 15 amino acids. Unmatched junction bases numbered 6, after V lost 7 bases and J lost 0 bases. Germline loops: CDR1 NSHNY, CDR2 SYGAGN. CDR3 bases read: TGTGCCAGCGGAGACTGGGATGCAAACACCGGG. This codes for CASGDWDANTG. The complete CDR3 sequence is CASGDWDANTGQLYF.

This clone turned up a few times. The listed genes are named as in mouse. The CDR3 end falls 4 residues outside the read, so it is completed with the germline J gene. J is TRBJ1-1 and V is TRBV1; a possible D gene is TRBD1 (6 bases). V lost 3 bases to trimming and J lost 3 bases, with 11 bases between them. The CDR3 is made up of 14 amino acids. Germline lookup yields CDR1 NSQYPW and CDR2 LRSPGD (reference sequence). Partial CDR3 DNA: TGCACCTGCAGTGCGTGGGGGGCGGACACA. Translated, it gives CTCSAWGADT. The whole CDR3 is CTCSAWGADTEVFF.

With regard to this clone: Each gene name is a mouse one. The read ends 4 residues early relative to the CDR3; the germline J gene fills the gap. The sample contains more than one DNA sequence encoding this CDR3. The V and J genes are TRBV13-1 and TRBJ2-7; 8 nucleotides align to TRBD2. Germline V CDR1 and CDR2: NSHNY, SYGAGN. This CDR3 has 12 residues. The CDR3: CASSLGGYEQYF. CDR3 bases read: TGTGCCAGCAGTCTGGGGGGATAT.

Note on this clone: Here the gene names and germline are mouse. Coverage ceases 4 residues before the CDR3 finishes, and the germline J gene fills in the end. The V gene is TRBV1, the J gene TRBJ2-2, with a weak D call TRBD1 (6 bases). CDR3 length: 14 amino acids. The V gene lost 3 bases and the J gene lost 6 bases, with 11 bases spanning the gap. Germline CDR1 reads NSQYPW; CDR2 reads LRSPGD (reference sequence). CDR3 sequence: CTCSATGKAGQLYF. Incomplete CDR3 DNA: TGCACCTGCAGTGCTACAGGGAAGGCCGGG.

This clone was detected only a few times. Gene labels here are mouse ones. The observed sequence ends 4 residues before the CDR3 terminus, with the missing tail filled in from the germline J gene. This CDR3 is also generated by other DNA sequences in the sample. The chain has TRBV1 and TRBJ2-7; 8 nucleotides match TRBD2. The CDR3 is 15 residues long. Germline assignment: CDR1 NSQYPW and CDR2 LRSPGD (reference sequence). Partial CDR3 DNA: TGCACCTGCAGTGCAGGTACTGGGGGTTCGTAT. Protein: CTCSAGTGGSY. The complete CDR3 reads CTCSAGTGGSYEQYF.

As regards this clone: Just one base apart from a much larger clone, this may be a read error. The gene names here belong to mouse. The read is 4 residues too short to cover the CDR3 end, so that end is filled in from the germline J gene. V usage is TRBV5 and J usage is TRBJ2-5; 7 bases are shared with TRBD2. The germline V gene has CDR1 LGHNA and CDR2 YNLKQL (reference sequence). The J segment lost 2 bases and the V segment lost 0 bases, leaving 2 bases of the junction unmatched. The length of the CDR3 is 15 residues. The chain's CDR3 is CASSQDWGTQDTQYF. The sequenced CDR3 bases are TGTGCCAGCAGCCAAGACTGGGGGACCCAAGAC.

This clone appeared a few times. All gene names here are mouse names. The CDR3 goes on 4 residues after the read ends, and that part is filled in from the germline J gene. Other DNA sequences of this sample code for an identical CDR3. J is TRBJ2-4 and V is TRBV12-1; 7 nucleotides match TRBD1. Germline V gives CDR1 SGHSN, CDR2 HYEKVE. The CDR3 spans 13 residues. The DNA read from the CDR3 is TGTGCCAGCTCTCTCCCGGGACAGAAC. Translating it yields CASSLPGQN. The complete CDR3 sequence is CASSLPGQNTLYF.

This clone appeared a few times. Gene names are the mouse ones. The read terminates 4 residues before the CDR3 end, so the remaining end is supplied by the germline J gene. The chain carries TRBV13-1 and TRBJ2-2, with D unclear. The CDR3 contains 14 residues. The germline gives CDR1 NSHNY, CDR2 SYGAGN. The ends were cut back, 7 bases at V and 0 bases at J, with 10 bases in the middle. The sequenced CDR3 bases are TGTGCCAGCGAGACAAAGGCAAACACCGGG. Translating it yields CASETKANTG. The full-length CDR3 reads as CASETKANTGQLYF.

This clone has a handful of counts. Gene names are mouse gene names. From the germline J gene comes the end of the CDR3, since the read stops 4 residues before it. V and J are TRBV31 and TRBJ1-2; unclear D gene. The CDR3 has 13 residues. V gave up 1 base and J gave up 0 bases, with 6 bases separating them. Looked up from germline, CDR1 is GKSSPN and CDR2 is SITVG. CDR3 DNA, as far as it was read: TGTGCCTGGAGTCCAGATGCAAACTCC. As protein: CAWSPDANS. The complete CDR3 protein is CAWSPDANSDYTF.

This clone was seen more than once but under ten times. Germline and genes: mouse. The observed sequence ends 4 residues before the CDR3 terminus, with the missing tail filled in from the germline J gene. Additional DNA sequences in this sample encode the identical CDR3. This chain uses TRBV19 with TRBJ2-1; 9 bases match TRBD1. The germline gives CDR1 FNHDT, CDR2 SITEND (reference sequence). This CDR3 is built from 13 residues. The CDR3 sequence is CASRDRVGAEQFF. The sequenced part of the CDR3 DNA is TGTGCCAGCCGGGACAGGGTGGGAGCT.

In regard to this clone: Gene names denote mouse genes. With the read ending 4 residues before the CDR3 end, the germline J gene is used to fill in that end. Other DNA variants within this sample encode the same CDR3. The V and J genes are TRBV1 and TRBJ2-5; unclear D gene. This CDR3 is 13 amino acids long. Germline V lookup: CDR1 NSQYPW, CDR2 LRSPGD (reference sequence). The CDR3 loop is CTCSAGDRDTQYF. The sequenced CDR3 bases are TGCACCTGCAGTGCAGGGGATCGGGAC. Drawing the rest from reference TRBV1 and TRBJ2-5, the complete variable domain is VTLLEQNPRWRLVPRGQAVNLRCILKNSQYPWMSWYQQDLQKQLQWLFTLRSPGDKEVKSLPGADYLATRVTDTELRLQVANMSQGRTLYCTCSAGDRDTQYFGPGTRLLVL.

A note on this clone: Gene names and germline match the mouse. The read ends 4 residues before the CDR3 terminus; that terminus is restored from the germline J gene. In the same sample, other DNA sequences code for this CDR3. This chain connects TRBV31 to TRBJ2-1; D perhaps matches TRBD2 (7 bases). This CDR3 contains 14 residues. V was cut by 0 bases and J by 3 bases, with 9 bases left in between. CDR1 and CDR2 (germline): GKSSPN, SITVG. CDR3 residues: CAWSLWGLYAEQFF. Partial CDR3 DNA: TGTGCCTGGAGTCTCTGGGGGCTCTATGCT. The variable domain in full, completed from reference TRBV31 and TRBJ2-1, reads AQTIHQWPVAEIKAVGSPLSLGCTIKGKSSPNLYWYWQATGGTLQQLFYSITVGQVESVVQLNLSASRPKDDQFILSTEKLLLSHSGFYLCAWSLWGLYAEQFFGPGTRLTVL.

About this clone itself: Germline and genes here are mouse. The CDR3 goes on 4 residues after the read ends, and that part is filled in from the germline J gene. The same CDR3 also results from other DNA sequences found in this sample. The rearrangement uses TRBV1 and TRBJ2-2, with D uncertain. Trimming cost V 0 bases and J 1 base, with 6 bases left between them. CDR3 size: 15 residues. From germline, CDR1 is NSQYPW and CDR2 LRSPGD (reference sequence). CDR3 sequence reads: CTCSADAGNTGQLYF. The sequenced CDR3 bases are TGCACCTGCAGTGCAGACGCAGGAAACACCGGG. The full variable domain, in which reference TRBV1 and TRBJ2-2 provide the parts outside the CDR3, is VTLLEQNPRWRLVPRGQAVNLRCILKNSQYPWMSWYQQDLQKQLQWLFTLRSPGDKEVKSLPGADYLATRVTDTELRLQVANMSQGRTLYCTCSADAGNTGQLYFGEGSKLTVL.